The entry that follows covers one T cell receptor beta chain sequence. Its antigen is still unknown. The junction differs from germline at one of its ends, possibly a read error. This sample is drawn from a study of cytomegalovirus exposure and HLA in healthy donors. The donors were members of the roughly 130-subject validation cohort (separate from the approximately 670-subject first cohort). General study results and limits: Reported performance of the classifier showed diagnosis of cytomegalovirus status with high specificity and sensitivity. In vitro confirmation showed three CMV-associated chains to be CMV antigen specific. Whilst most TCR sequences proved rare, a subset of public TCRs occurred across many donors.

Profiling relied on immunoSEQ multiplex PCR, and the TCRdb table lists in-frame clones only, not all of them. This sample carries under 140,000 clones, approximately 89% of them seen once, and the ten largest clones take approximately 1.9%. This CDR3 contains 15 residues. The germline CDR1 and CDR2 sequences are SSHAT and FNYEAQ (reference sequence). The sample consisted of PBMCs. The chain carries TRBV7-7 and TRBJ2-3; TRBD1 aligns across 9 bases. The origin of this receptor is a woman younger than 35 in good health and CMV-seronegative. Here the CDR3 reads CASSSGQGRTDTQYF. CDR3 nucleotide sequence: TGTGCTAGCAGCTCGGGACAGGGCCGCACAGATACGCAGTATTTT.